This T cell receptor (beta chain) was obtained from a study of blood T cell repertoires in COVID-19. Study-wide context: From the United States, Italy and Spain came samples of acute and convalescent COVID-19. T cells, B-cell-depleted T cells, or PBMCs supplied cDNA or gDNA.

The authors' processing: Reference gene primer amplification gave estimated nucleated cell counts. Measured with immunoSEQ multiplex PCR; TCRdb has only the in-frame clones, and not every one. Clone size and the V and J calls come from that table; the DNA yielded D and trimming. The table shows roughly 250,000 clones, with 75% to 95% occurring only once. The Seattle patients joined while their infection was active and were tracked longitudinally afterward. Germline lookup yields CDR1 ENHRY and CDR2 SYGVKD. Unmatched junction bases numbered 3, after V lost 10 bases and J lost 5 bases. The CDR3 has 11 amino acids.

V gene TRBV10-3 combines with J gene TRBJ1-1; TRBD1 matches 8 bases. Sequencing used peripheral blood. This clonotype was obtained from a person aged 18-29 years with COVID-19, enrolled during active disease. DNA for the CDR3: TGTGCCACCAGGACAGGGACTGAAGCTTTCTTT. It specifies CATRTGTEAFF.